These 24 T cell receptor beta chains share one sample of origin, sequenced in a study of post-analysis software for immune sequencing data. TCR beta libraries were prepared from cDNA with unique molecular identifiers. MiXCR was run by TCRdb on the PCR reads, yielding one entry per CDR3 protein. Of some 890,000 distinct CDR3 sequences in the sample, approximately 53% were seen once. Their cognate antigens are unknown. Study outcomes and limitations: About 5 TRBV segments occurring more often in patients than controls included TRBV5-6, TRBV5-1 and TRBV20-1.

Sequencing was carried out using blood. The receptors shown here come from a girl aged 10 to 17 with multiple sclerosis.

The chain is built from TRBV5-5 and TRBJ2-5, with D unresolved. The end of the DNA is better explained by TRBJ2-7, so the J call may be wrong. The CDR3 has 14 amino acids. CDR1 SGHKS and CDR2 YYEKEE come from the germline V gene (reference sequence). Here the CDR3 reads CASSLAAAEYEQYF. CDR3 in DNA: TGTGCCAGCAGCTTGGCCGCGGCAGAGTACGAGCAGTACTTC.

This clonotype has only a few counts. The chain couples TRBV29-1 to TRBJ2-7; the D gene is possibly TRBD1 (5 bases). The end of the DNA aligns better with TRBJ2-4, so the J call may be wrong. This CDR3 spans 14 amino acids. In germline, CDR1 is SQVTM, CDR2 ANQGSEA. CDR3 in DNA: TGCAGCGTTGGGGGCAGGGTAAGGTCGGACATTCAGTACTTC. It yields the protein CSVGGRVRSDIQYF.

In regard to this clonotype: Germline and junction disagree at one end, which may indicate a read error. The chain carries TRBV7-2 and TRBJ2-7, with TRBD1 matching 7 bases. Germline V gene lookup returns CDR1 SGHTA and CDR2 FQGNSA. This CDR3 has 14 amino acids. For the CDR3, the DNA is TGTGCCAGCAGCGCAGAGGGACAGCCCTACGGGCAGTACTTC. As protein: CASSAEGQPYGQYF. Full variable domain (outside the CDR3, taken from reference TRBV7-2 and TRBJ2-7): GAGVSQSPSNKVTEKGKDVELRCDPISGHTALYWYRQSLGQGLEFLIYFQGNSAPDKSGLPSDRFSAERTGGSVSTLTIQRTQQEDSAVYLCASSAEGQPYGQYFGPGTRLTVT.

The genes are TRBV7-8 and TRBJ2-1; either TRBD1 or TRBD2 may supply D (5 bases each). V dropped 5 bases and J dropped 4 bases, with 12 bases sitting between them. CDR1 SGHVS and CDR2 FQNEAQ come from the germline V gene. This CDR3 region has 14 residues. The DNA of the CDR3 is TGTGCCAGCAGCCCTGGGGGTTGGTACAATGAGCAGTTCTTC. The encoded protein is CASSPGGWYNEQFF.

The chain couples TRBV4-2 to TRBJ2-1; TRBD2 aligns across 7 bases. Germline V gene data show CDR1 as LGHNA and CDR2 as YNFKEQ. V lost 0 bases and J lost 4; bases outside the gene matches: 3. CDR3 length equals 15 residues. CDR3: CASSQELAPYNEQFF. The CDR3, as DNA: TGTGCCAGCAGCCAAGAACTAGCGCCTTACAATGAGCAGTTCTTC.

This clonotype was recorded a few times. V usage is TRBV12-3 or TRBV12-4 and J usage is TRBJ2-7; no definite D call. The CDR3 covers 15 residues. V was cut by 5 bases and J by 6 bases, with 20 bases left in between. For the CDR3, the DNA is TGTGCCAGCAGTAACGCGCCTGGGGTTACTGGCGAGCAGTACTTC. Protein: CASSNAPGVTGEQYF.

The CDR3 here is CSAPGWTDTEAFF. As DNA, the CDR3 is TGCAGTGCGCCAGGGTGGACGGACACTGAAGCTTTCTTT. This chain uses TRBV20-1 with TRBJ1-1; tentatively, D is TRBD1 (5 bases). This CDR3 contains 13 residues. V was pared by 6 bases and J by 3 bases, with 14 bases between. Germline values: CDR1 DFQATT, CDR2 SNEGSKA (reference sequence).

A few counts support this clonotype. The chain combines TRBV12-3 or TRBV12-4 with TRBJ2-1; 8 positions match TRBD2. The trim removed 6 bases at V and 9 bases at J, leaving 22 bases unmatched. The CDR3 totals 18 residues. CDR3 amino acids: CASSRRSGSPLPQIEQFF. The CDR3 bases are TGTGCCAGCAGCCGCAGGAGCGGGAGTCCCCTTCCACAGATTGAGCAGTTCTTC.

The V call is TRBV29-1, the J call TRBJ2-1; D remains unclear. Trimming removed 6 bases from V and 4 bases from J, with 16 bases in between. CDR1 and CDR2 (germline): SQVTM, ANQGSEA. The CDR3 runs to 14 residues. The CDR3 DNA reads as TGCAGCGTAGACCATGAGGCCACATACAATGAGCAGTTCTTC. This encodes CSVDHEATYNEQFF.

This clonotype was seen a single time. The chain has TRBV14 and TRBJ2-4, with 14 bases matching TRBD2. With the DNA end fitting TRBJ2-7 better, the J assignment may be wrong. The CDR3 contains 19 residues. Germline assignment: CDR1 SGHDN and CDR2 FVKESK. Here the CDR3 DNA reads TGTGCCAGCAGCGAAGGAAGGGTGGGACTAGCGGGAGTTCCCTACGAGCAGTACTTC. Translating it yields CASSEGRVGLAGVPYEQYF.

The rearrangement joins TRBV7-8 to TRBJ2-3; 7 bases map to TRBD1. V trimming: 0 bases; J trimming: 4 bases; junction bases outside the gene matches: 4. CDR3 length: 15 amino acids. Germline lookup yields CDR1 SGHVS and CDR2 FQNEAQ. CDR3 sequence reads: CASSLAQGRADTQYF. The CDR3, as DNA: TGTGCCAGCAGCTTAGCACAGGGGCGAGCAGATACGCAGTATTTT.

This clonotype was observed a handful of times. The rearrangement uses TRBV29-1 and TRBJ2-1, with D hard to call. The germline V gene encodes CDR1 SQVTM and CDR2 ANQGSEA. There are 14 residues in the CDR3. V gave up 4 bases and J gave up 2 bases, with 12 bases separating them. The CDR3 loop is CSVVGRITYNEQFF. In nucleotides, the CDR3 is TGCAGCGTTGTCGGTCGGATTACCTACAATGAGCAGTTCTTC.

The CDR3 DNA sequence: TGCGCCAGCAGCCAAGAACGCGTGATCTATGGCTACACCTTC. Translation: CASSQERVIYGYTF. The chain carries TRBV4-1 and TRBJ1-2; D gene unclear. There are 14 residues in the CDR3. Trimming removed 0 bases from V and 4 bases from J, with 9 bases in between. Germline lookup yields CDR1 MGHRA and CDR2 YSYEKL.

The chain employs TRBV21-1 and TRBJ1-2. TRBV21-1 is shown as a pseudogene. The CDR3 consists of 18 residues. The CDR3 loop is CASSNPFSREAANYGYTF. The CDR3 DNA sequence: TGTGCCAGCAGCAATCCCTTTTCGCGGGAGGCCGCTAACTATGGCTACACCTTC.

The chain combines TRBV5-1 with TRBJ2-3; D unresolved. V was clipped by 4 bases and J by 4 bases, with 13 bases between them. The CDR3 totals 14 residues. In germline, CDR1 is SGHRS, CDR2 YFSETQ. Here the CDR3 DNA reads TGCGCCAGCAGCCCCACGGCCACCCCAGATACGCAGTATTTT. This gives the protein CASSPTATPDTQYF.

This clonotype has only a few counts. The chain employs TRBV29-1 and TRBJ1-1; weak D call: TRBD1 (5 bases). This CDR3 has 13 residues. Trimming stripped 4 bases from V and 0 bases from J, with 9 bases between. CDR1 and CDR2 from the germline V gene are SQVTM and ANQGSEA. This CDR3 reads CSVAGGLNTEAFF. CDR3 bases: TGCAGCGTTGCGGGGGGGTTGAACACTGAAGCTTTCTTT.

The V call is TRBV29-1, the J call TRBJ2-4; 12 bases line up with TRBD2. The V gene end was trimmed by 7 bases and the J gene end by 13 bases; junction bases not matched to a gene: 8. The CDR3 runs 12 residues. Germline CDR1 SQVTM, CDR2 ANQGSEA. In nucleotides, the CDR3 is TGCAGCGCCTCGACTAGCGGGAGCCAGCAGTACTTC. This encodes CSASTSGSQQYF.

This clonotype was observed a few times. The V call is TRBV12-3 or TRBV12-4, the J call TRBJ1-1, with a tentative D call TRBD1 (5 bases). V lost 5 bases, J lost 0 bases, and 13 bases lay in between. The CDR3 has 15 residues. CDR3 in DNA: TGTGCCAGCAGTCGGCCAGGGTTCTTGAACACTGAAGCTTTCTTT. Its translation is CASSRPGFLNTEAFF.

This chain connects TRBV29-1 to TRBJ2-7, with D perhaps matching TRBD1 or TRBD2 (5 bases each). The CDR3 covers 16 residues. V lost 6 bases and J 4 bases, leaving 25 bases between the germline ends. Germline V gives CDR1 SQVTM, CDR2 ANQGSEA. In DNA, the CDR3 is TGCAGCGTGGGGGAGCCGGGCATCGGCATCGGATACGAGCAGTACTTC. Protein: CSVGEPGIGIGYEQYF.

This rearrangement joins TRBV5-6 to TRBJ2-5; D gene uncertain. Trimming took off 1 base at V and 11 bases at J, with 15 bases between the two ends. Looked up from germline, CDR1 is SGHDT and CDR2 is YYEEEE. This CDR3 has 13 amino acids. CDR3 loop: CASSLRNAYGQYF. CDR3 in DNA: TGTGCCAGCAGCTTGCGGAACGCCTACGGGCAGTACTTC. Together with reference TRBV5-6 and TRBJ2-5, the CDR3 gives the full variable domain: DAGVTQSPTHLIKTRGQQVTLRCSPKSGHDTVSWYQQALGQGPQFIFQYYEEEERQRGNFPDRFSGHQFPNYSSELNVNALLLGDSALYLCASSLRNAYGQYFGPGTRLLVL.

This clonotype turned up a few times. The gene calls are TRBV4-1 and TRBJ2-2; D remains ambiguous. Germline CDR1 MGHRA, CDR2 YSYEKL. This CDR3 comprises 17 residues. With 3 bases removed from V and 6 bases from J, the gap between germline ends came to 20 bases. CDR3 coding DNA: TGCGCCAGCAGCCAGGGTGGTGTTCAAATAGTAGCCGGGGAGCTGTTTTTT. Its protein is CASSQGGVQIVAGELFF.

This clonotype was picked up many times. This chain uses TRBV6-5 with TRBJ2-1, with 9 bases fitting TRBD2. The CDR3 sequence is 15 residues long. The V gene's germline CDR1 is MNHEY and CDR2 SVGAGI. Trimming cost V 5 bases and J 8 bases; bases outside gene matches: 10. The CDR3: CASSPSGTSSYEQFF. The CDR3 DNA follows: TGTGCCAGCAGTCCTTCCGGGACTAGCAGCTATGAGCAGTTCTTC.

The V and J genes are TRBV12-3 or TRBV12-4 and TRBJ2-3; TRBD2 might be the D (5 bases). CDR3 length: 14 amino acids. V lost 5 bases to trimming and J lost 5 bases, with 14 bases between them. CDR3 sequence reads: CASSAGGLVDTQYF. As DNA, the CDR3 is TGTGCCAGCAGTGCAGGAGGACTGGTAGATACGCAGTATTTT.

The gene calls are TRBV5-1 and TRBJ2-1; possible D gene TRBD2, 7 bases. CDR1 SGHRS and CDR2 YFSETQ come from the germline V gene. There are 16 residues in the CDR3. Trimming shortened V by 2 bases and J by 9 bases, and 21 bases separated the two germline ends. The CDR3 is CASSFPHEGGSSEQFF. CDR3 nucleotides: TGCGCCAGCAGCTTCCCTCACGAGGGGGGGTCCAGTGAGCAGTTCTTC. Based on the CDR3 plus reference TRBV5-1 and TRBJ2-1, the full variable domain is KAGVTQTPRYLIKTRGQQVTLSCSPISGHRSVSWYQQTPGQGLQFLFEYFSETQRNKGNFPGRFSGRQFSNSRSEMNVSTLELGDSALYLCASSFPHEGGSSEQFFGPGTRLTVL.